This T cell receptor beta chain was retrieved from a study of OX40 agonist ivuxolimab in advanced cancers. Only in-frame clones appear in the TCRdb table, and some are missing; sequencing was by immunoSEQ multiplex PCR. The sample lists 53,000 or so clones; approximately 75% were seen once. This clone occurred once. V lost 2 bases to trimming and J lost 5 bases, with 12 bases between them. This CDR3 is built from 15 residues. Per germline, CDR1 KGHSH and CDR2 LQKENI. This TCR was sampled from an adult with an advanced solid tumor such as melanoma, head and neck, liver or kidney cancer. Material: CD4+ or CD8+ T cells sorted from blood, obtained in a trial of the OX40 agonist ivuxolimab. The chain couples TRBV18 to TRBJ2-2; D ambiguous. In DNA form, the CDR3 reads TGTGCCAGCTCACCAACCGACCCGGAAACCGGGGAGCTGTTTTTT. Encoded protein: CASSPTDPETGELFF.